The entry below describes one TCR beta chain. The sample originates from a study of cytomegalovirus exposure and HLA in healthy donors. The CDR3 contains 15 residues. Germline lookup yields CDR1 KGHSH and CDR2 LQKENI. With 9 bases clipped from V and 1 base from J, the junction kept 10 bases outside the gene matches. Primers for the PCR totalled 60 Vbeta and 13 Jbeta. Data came from immunoSEQ multiplex PCR; TCRdb stores just in-frame clones and leaves some out. Here the sample spans 65,000 to 75,000 clones, 70% to 80% being singletons. Sequenced input: PBMCs. The rearrangement joins TRBV18 to TRBJ1-1, with 8 bases that match TRBD1. This clonotype was obtained from a man in his fifties or sixties in good health and CMV-seronegative. CDR3 DNA: TGTGCCAGTAGTAAACAGGGGGGGGAGAACACTGAAGCTTTCTTT. It codes for CASSKQGGENTEAFF.